The present TCR beta chain was sequenced within a study of T cell repertoires in cytomegalovirus infection (dated by TCRdb to 2018 to 2020). At the level of the whole study: Recently identified HLA-C-restricted CMV epitopes, whose presentation resists viral immunomodulation, were targeted by peptide stimulations together with well-studied HLA-B-restricted epitopes. Because public TCR beta signatures pointed to carriage of CMV infection together with the matching HLA type, the HLA type of each donor mattered for the analysis.

Measured from the cysteine to the phenylalanine, the CDR3 is 13 residues long. Only CDR3 DNA is held: 39 bases, read in frame from base 1. The germline V gene sets CDR1 to SGHTA and CDR2 to FQGNSA. Relative to germline, V is 3 bases shorter and J is 5 bases shorter, with 9 bases between their ends. Reads for this sample came from an Illumina HiSeq 1500. TCRdb applied fastp at Q25 and MiXCR to the public reads, then kept only in-frame beta chains. Rows with a matching CDR3 protein are joined into one entry that keeps the most common DNA and genes. This sample holds 250,000 to 300,000 distinct CDR3 sequences; roughly a fifth were observed only once. The ten largest account for approximately 20% of the sample. Results the study describes overall, beyond this receptor: In both this cohort and an independent roughly 350-donor cohort, the cumulative frequency of public TCR beta family members distinguished carriers of CMV infection plus the relevant HLA type. The ex vivo response was dominated by HLA-C-restricted CMV-specific TCR beta clonotypes, which also provided the single most frequent clonotype in two of eight donors.

The treatment or condition label, read with the paper, signifies: in vitro stimulation with specific CMV peptide epitopes to enrich CMV-specific T cells. About this clonotype: The antigen it binds to is not known. No base quality values were provided; no much bigger clone lies one nucleotide off.

The rearrangement combines TRBV7-2 with TRBJ2-3; the D gene is unclear. The sample here was cultured PBMCs, taken from culture after CMV antigen stimulation. This sequence originates from a human donor in good health (CMV status not recorded). Some clones in this sample may be carry-over from other donors' samples. In nucleotides, the sequence is TGTGCCAGCAGCTTGGGGATCATAGATACGCAGTATTTT. Its protein is CASSLGIIDTQYF.